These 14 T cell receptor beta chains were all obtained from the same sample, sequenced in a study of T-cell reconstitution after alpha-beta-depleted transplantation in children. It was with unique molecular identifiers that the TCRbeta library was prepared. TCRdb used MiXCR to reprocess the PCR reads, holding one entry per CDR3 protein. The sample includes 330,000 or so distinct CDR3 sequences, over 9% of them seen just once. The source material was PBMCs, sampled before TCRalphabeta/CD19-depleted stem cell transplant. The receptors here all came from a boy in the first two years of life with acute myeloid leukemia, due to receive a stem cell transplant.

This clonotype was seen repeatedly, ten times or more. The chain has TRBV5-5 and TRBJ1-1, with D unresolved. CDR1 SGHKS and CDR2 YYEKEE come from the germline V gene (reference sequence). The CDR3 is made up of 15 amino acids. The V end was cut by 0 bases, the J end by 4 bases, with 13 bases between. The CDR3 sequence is CASSLEQPLGTEAFF. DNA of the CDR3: TGTGCCAGCAGCTTGGAACAGCCCTTGGGCACTGAAGCTTTCTTT.

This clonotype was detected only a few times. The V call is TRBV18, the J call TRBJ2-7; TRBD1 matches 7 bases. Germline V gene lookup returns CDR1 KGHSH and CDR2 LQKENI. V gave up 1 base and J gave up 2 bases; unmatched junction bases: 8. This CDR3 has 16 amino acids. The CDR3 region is CASSPRGRGGAYEQYF. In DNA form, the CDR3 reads TGTGCCAGCTCACCACGGGGTCGAGGGGGCGCCTACGAGCAGTACTTC.

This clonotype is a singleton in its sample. The CDR3, as DNA: TGCAGCGTTGAAGATCCGGTAGAGATTAACTATGGCTACACCTTC. Amino acid sequence: CSVEDPVEINYGYTF. The chain links TRBV29-1 to TRBJ1-2, with D uncertain. V gave up 0 bases and J gave up 1 base, with 12 bases separating them. Germline CDR1 reads SQVTM; CDR2 reads ANQGSEA. The CDR3 extends over 15 amino acids.

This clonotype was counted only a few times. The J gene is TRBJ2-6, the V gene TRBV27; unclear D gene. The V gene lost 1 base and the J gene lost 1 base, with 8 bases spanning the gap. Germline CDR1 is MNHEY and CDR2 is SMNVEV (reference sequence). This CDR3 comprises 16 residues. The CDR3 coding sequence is TGTGCCAGCAGTTTATTGTCAGCGTCTGGGGCCAACGTCCTGACTTTC. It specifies CASSLLSASGANVLTF.

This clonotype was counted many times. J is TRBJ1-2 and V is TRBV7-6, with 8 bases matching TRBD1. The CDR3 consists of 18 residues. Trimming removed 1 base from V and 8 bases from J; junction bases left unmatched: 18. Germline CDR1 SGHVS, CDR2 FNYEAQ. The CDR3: CASSLGPPPQGDVDGYTF. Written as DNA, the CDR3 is TGTGCCAGCAGCTTAGGGCCCCCTCCACAGGGGGATGTCGACGGCTACACCTTC.

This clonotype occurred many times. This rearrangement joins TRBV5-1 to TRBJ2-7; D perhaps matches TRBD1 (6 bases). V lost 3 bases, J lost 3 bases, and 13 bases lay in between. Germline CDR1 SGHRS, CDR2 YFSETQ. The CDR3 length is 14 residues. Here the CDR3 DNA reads TGCGCCAGCAGCTCGGACAGTTGGAACTACGAGCAGTACTTC. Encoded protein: CASSSDSWNYEQYF. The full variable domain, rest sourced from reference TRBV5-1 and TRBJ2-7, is KAGVTQTPRYLIKTRGQQVTLSCSPISGHRSVSWYQQTPGQGLQFLFEYFSETQRNKGNFPGRFSGRQFSNSRSEMNVSTLELGDSALYLCASSSDSWNYEQYFGPGTRLTVT.

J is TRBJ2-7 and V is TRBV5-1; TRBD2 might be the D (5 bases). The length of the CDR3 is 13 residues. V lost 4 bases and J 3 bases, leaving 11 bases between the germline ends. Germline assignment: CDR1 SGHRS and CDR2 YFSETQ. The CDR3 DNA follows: TGCGCCAGCAGCCTTCGGGCGGGCTACGAGCAGTACTTC. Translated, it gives CASSLRAGYEQYF.

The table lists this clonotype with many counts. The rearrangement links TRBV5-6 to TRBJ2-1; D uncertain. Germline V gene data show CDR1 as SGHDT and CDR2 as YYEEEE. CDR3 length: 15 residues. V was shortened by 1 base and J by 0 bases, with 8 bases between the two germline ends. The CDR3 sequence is CASSLMSGSYNEQFF. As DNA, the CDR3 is TGTGCCAGCAGCTTGATGTCAGGCTCCTACAATGAGCAGTTCTTC.

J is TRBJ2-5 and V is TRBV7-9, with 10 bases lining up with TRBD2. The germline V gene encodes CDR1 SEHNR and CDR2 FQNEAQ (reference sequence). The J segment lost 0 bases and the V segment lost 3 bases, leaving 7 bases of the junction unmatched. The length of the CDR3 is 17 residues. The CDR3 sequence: CASSFGLAEAYQETQYF. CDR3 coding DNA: TGTGCCAGCAGCTTCGGACTAGCGGAGGCATACCAAGAGACCCAGTACTTC.

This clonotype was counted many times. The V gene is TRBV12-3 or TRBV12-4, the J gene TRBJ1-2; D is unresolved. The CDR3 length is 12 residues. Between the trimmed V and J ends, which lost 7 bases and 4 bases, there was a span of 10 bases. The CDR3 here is CASTRESYGYTF. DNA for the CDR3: TGTGCCAGCACTCGGGAAAGCTATGGCTACACCTTC.

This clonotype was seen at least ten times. CDR3 loop: CSARSDRGNEQFF. DNA for the CDR3: TGCAGTGCTAGAAGTGACAGGGGCAATGAGCAGTTCTTC. The chain has TRBV20-1 and TRBJ2-1, with 8 bases identical to TRBD1. CDR3 length: 13 residues. Germline V gene lookup returns CDR1 DFQATT and CDR2 SNEGSKA (reference sequence). Unmatched junction bases numbered 3, after V lost 2 bases and J lost 6 bases.

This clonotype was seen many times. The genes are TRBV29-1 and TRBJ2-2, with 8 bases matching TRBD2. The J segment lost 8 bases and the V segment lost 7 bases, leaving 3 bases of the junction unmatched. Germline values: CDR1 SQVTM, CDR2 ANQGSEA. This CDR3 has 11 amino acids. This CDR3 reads CSARLAGELFF. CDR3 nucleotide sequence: TGCAGCGCCAGACTAGCGGGGGAGCTGTTTTTT.

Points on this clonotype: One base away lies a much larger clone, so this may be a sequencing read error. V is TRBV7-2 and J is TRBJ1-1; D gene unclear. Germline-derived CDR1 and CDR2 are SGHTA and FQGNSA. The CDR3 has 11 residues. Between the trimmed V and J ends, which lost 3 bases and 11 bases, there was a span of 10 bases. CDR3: CASSLLGSAFF. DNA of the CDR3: TGTGCCAGCAGCTTGTTGGGTAGCGCTTTCTTT.

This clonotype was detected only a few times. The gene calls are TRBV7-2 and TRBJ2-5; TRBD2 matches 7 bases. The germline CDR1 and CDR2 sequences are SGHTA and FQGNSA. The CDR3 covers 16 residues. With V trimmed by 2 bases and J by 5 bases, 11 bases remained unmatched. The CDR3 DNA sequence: TGTGCCAGCAGCTTACAAACGGGGGGTGTGTTTGAGACCCAGTACTTC. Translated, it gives CASSLQTGGVFETQYF.